Sequencing of this T cell receptor beta chain was carried out in a study of shared clonotypes between healthy human individuals. Notes on the study in general: Specimens sampled were limited to blood, with tissue repertoires likely differing.

Germline V gene sequence: CDR1 PRHDT, CDR2 FYEKMQ (reference sequence). The CDR3 contains 15 residues. As to this clone: As yet, its antigen is unknown.

The assay was run at deep level. The authors distributed each subset's genomic DNA evenly over several immunoSEQ plates. The assay was immunoSEQ multiplex PCR, and TCRdb's table has in-frame clones only and misses some. The sample holds about 520,000 clones, 70% to 80% seen once. Sequenced: PBMCs. The TCR comes from a woman between 40 and 55 years old in good health. Some clones in this sample may be carry-over from other donors' samples. The chain carries TRBV13 and TRBJ2-5; 8 positions match TRBD1. Near its end, the DNA agrees better with TRBJ2-7, so the J call may be wrong. DNA for the CDR3: TGTGCCAGCAGCTTAGGGGACAGGGTAATCAGCGAGCAGTACTTC. Protein product: CASSLGDRVISEQYF.